Listed below are T cell receptor beta chains from one sample, sequenced in a study of cytomegalovirus exposure and HLA in healthy donors. Measured with immunoSEQ multiplex PCR; TCRdb has only the in-frame clones, and not every one. This sample has about 170,000 clones, with around three quarters found just once. The sequencing sample was made of PBMCs. The receptors were sampled from a woman aged 45-65 years in good health and CMV-seronegative. The CDR3 runs from the conserved cysteine through the conserved F or W. The D gene is left open where the match is weak. Clone size, where shown, is once, few, many, or a class for clones that have expanded.

D gene	clone size	V gene	CDR3 length	J gene	CDR3 DNA	CDR3 protein
.	.	TRBV4-1	15	TRBJ2-3	TGCGCCAGCAGCCAAGCAGGCGACCGCACAGATACGCAGTATTTT	CASSQAGDRTDTQYF
TRBD1	.	TRBV27	14	TRBJ2-2	TGTGCCAGCAGCCACGGGCAGGGGGCCGGGGAGCTGTTTTTT	CASSHGQGAGELFF
TRBD2	.	TRBV19	16	TRBJ2-1	TGTGCCAGTAGTCCTCGGACTAGCGGAGACAACAATGAGCAGTTCTTC	CASSPRTSGDNNEQFF
TRBD2	.	TRBV7-9	15	TRBJ2-7	TGTTCCAGCAGCTTACTGGGGGGGGGTTCGGACGAGCAGTACTTC	CSSSLLGGGSDEQYF
.	.	TRBV6-4	15	TRBJ2-6	TGTGCCAGCAGCCAACAGGGCTCTGGGGCCAACGTCCTGACTTTC	CASSQQGSGANVLTF
.	.	TRBV6-5	14	TRBJ2-5	TGTGCCAGCAGTTACAGGGGTGGGGGGGAGACCCAGTACTTC	CASSYRGGGETQYF
.	.	TRBV7-9	14	TRBJ2-7	TGTGCCAGCAGCCAAGATATCAGCTCCTACGAGCAGTACTTC	CASSQDISSYEQYF
TRBD1	.	TRBV15	16	TRBJ1-3	TGTGCCACCAGGGGTGACAGGGGGCACTCTGGAAACACCATATATTTT	CATRGDRGHSGNTIYF
.	.	TRBV9	15	TRBJ1-1	TGTGCCAGCAGCGTAGTAGTGGGAGGGAACACTGAAGCTTTCTTT	CASSVVVGGNTEAFF
TRBD1	.	TRBV23-1	19	TRBJ1-2	TGCGCCAGCAGTCAATCTAGGGACAGGGGGCGTTCTAAAGGCGGTGGCTACACCTTC	CASSQSRDRGRSKGGGYTF
TRBD1	.	TRBV6-6	16	TRBJ2-7	TGTGCCAGCAGTTACCCGGACAGGCCAAGCTCCTACGAGCAGTACTTC	CASSYPDRPSSYEQYF
.	few	TRBV4-2	15	TRBJ1-5	TGTGCCAGCAGCCAAGATTCCAGGGTGGATCAGCCCCAGCATTTT	CASSQDSRVDQPQHF
.	.	TRBV28	14	TRBJ1-4	TGTGCCAGCAGTTTATACAGGCGAAATGAAAAACTGTTTTTT	CASSLYRRNEKLFF
TRBD1	once	TRBV28	16	TRBJ1-5	TGTGCCAGCAGTCAGACAGGGGCCGGTAGCAATCAGCCCCAGCATTTT	CASSQTGAGSNQPQHF
TRBD1	.	TRBV4-3	15	TRBJ1-1	TGCGCCAGCAGCCAGAACAGGGGGCGTTGGACTGAAGCTTTCTTT	CASSQNRGRWTEAFF
.	.	TRBV5-1	13	TRBJ2-1	TGCGCCAGCAGCTTGGTGGTCAGCAATGAGCAGTTCTTC	CASSLVVSNEQFF
TRBD1	.	TRBV19	17	TRBJ2-6	TGTGCCAGTAGTGGGACAGGGGTCCACTCTGGGGCCAACGTCCTGACTTTC	CASSGTGVHSGANVLTF
.	.	TRBV19	17	TRBJ2-3	TGTGCCAGTAGTATGATGGACGCGGGGGCCTACACAGATACGCAGTATTTT	CASSMMDAGAYTDTQYF
TRBD1	.	TRBV28	18	TRBJ1-6	TGTGCCAGCAGTTTTGGCGGAATGTCCGGGACAGTCAATTCCCCCCTCCACTTT	CASSFGGMSGTVNSPLHF
TRBD2	once	TRBV7-2	14	TRBJ2-1	TGTGCCAGCAGCCTGACTAGCGGGGCGGGTGAGCAGTTCTTC	CASSLTSGAGEQFF
TRBD1	few	TRBV27	14	TRBJ2-7	TGTGCCAGCAGGCCGGGACAGACGATTTACGAGCAGTACTTC	CASRPGQTIYEQYF
.	.	TRBV7-9	13	TRBJ2-7	TGTGCCAGCAGCCAAGGACTCAGCTACGAGCAGTACTTC	CASSQGLSYEQYF
.	few	TRBV5-6	12	TRBJ2-5	TGTGCCAGCAGCTTCAGGAGGGAGACCCAGTACTTC	CASSFRRETQYF
.	.	TRBV28	13	TRBJ2-7	TGTGCCAGCAGTTTTACGGTCCCCCTCGAGCAGTACTTC	CASSFTVPLEQYF
TRBD1	.	TRBV6-5	14	TRBJ2-7	TGTGCCAGCAGTTATATGGGACAGACCTACGAGCAGTACTTC	CASSYMGQTYEQYF
.	few	TRBV2	14	TRBJ1-5	TGTGCCAGCAGAGAGGAGTATAGCAATCAGCCCCAGCATTTT	CASREEYSNQPQHF
TRBD1	.	TRBV9	14	TRBJ2-7	TGTGCCAGCAGCAGACAGGGGGCGTGGTACGAGCAGTACTTC	CASSRQGAWYEQYF